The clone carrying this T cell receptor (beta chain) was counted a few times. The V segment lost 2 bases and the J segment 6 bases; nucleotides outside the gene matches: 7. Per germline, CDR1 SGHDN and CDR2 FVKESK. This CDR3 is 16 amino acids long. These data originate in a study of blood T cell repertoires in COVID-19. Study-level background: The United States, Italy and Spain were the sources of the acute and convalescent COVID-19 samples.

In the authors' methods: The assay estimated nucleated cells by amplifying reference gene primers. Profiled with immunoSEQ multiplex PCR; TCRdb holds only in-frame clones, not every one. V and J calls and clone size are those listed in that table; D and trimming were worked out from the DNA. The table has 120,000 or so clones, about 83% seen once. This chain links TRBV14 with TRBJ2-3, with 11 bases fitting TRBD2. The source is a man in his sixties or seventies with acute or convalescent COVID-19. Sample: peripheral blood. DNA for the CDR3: TGTGCCAGCAGCCAATACGGGACTAGCGGTGGGGATACGCAGTATTTT. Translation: CASSQYGTSGGDTQYF.